The 21 T cell receptor beta chains listed next were all sequenced from one sample in a study of blood T cells in healthy people across ages. Alongside a J-beta primer mix, a sample-barcoded 5' primer served in a second PCR lasting roughly 7 to 11 cycles. TCRdb passed the 5' RACE reads through MiXCR, listing each CDR3 protein once. The top ten clones hold roughly 37% of a sample with hundreds of thousands of distinct CDR3 sequences, 50% to 65% of them seen once. Material: blood. These receptors originate from a man older than 75 in good health.

Only a few counts were recorded for this clonotype. The V and J genes are TRBV10-3 and TRBJ2-7; D not resolved. The CDR3 consists of 13 residues. V gave up 11 bases and J gave up 5 bases, with 19 bases separating them. From germline, CDR1 is ENHRY and CDR2 SYGVKD. The CDR3 DNA reads as TGTGCCGCCACTTCTTCTAGTCGCAACGAGCAGTACTTC. Residues: CAATSSSRNEQYF.

This clonotype was counted a few times. The chain joins TRBV7-2 to TRBJ2-7; no clear D gene. V lost 5 bases and J 3 bases, leaving 11 bases between the germline ends. This CDR3 has 13 residues. Germline assignment: CDR1 SGHTA and CDR2 FQGNSA. In DNA form, the CDR3 reads TGTGCCAGCAGCCATGGGGTGAACTACGAGCAGTACTTC. Protein: CASSHGVNYEQYF.

J is TRBJ2-7 and V is TRBV5-1; 7 bases match TRBD2. CDR3 length equals 12 residues. Per the germline V gene, CDR1 is SGHRS and CDR2 is YFSETQ. J gave up 6 bases and V 4 bases, and 4 bases lay outside the gene matches. The CDR3 coding sequence is TGCGCCAGCAGCCCGGCGGGGGTCGAGCAGTACTTC. It yields the protein CASSPAGVEQYF.

This clonotype was seen only a few times. V and J are TRBV2 and TRBJ2-3; 7 bases agree with TRBD2. V dropped 7 bases and J dropped 1; count of bases not matched to a gene: 11. The length of the CDR3 is 16 residues. Germline V CDR1 and CDR2: SNHLY, FYNNEI. CDR3 nucleotide sequence: TGTGCCAGCAAAAGGAGGCCCCTAGCGGGCACAGATACGCAGTATTTT. Its protein is CASKRRPLAGTDTQYF.

This clonotype has more than one count but fewer than ten. The chain carries TRBV5-1 and TRBJ1-2, with 7 bases matching TRBD1. The CDR3 consists of 14 residues. V gave up 4 bases and J gave up 7 bases; unmatched junction bases: 10. Germline V gene lookup returns CDR1 SGHRS and CDR2 YFSETQ. The CDR3 loop reads CASSNGQAPRGYTF. The CDR3, as DNA: TGCGCCAGCAGCAACGGACAGGCCCCTCGTGGCTACACCTTC.

Many counts were recorded for this clonotype. The rearrangement joins TRBV28 to TRBJ1-1; D not resolved. CDR3 length: 14 residues. Looked up from germline, CDR1 is MDHEN and CDR2 is SYDVKM. Deletions cut 2 bases from V and 2 bases from J, with 9 bases between. CDR3 nucleotide sequence: TGTGCCAGCAGTTTAGGCCGAGGCAACACTGAAGCTTTCTTT. Translated, it gives CASSLGRGNTEAFF.

The chain uses TRBV7-9 and TRBJ2-7; TRBD2 is a possible D gene (6 bases). The CDR3 length is 14 residues. Germline CDR1 and CDR2: SEHNR and FQNEAQ (reference sequence). Deletions cut 4 bases from V and 3 bases from J, with 13 bases between. The CDR3 loop is CASSSYSDYYEQYF. CDR3 nucleotide sequence: TGTGCCAGCAGCTCTTACTCGGACTACTACGAGCAGTACTTC.

The chain links TRBV3-1 to TRBJ2-7; 7 nucleotides agree with TRBD1. From germline, CDR1 is LGHDT and CDR2 YNNKEL (reference sequence). The trim removed 2 bases at V and 4 bases at J, leaving 14 bases unmatched. CDR3 length: 17 residues. The CDR3 nucleotides read TGTGCCAGCAGCCAAAATCCTAGACAGGGTTTAAGATACGAGCAGTACTTC. Protein sequence: CASSQNPRQGLRYEQYF.

In the case of this clonotype: This may come from a read error, since a much larger clone is one base off. DNA of the CDR3: TGTGCCACCAGCAGACCTAGCGGAAGCGCAGATACGCAGTATTTT. Translation: CATSRPSGSADTQYF. The V and J genes are TRBV15 and TRBJ2-3; 7 bases fit TRBD2. The CDR3 loop spans 15 amino acids. Looked up from germline, CDR1 is LNHNV and CDR2 is YYDKDF (reference sequence). V trimming: 2 bases; J trimming: 4 bases; junction bases outside the gene matches: 6. Variable domain in full (rest from reference TRBV15 and TRBJ2-3): DAMVIQNPRYQVTQFGKPVTLSCSQTLNHNVMYWYQQKSSQAPKLLFHYYDKDFNNEADTPDNFQSRRPNTSFCFLDIRSPGLGDTAMYLCATSRPSGSADTQYFGPGTRLTVL.

This chain links TRBV7-3 with TRBJ1-1, with D perhaps TRBD1 (5 bases). The CDR3 totals 17 residues. Germline V gene lookup returns CDR1 SGHTA and CDR2 FQGTGA. The V gene lost 2 bases and the J gene lost 6 bases, with 22 bases spanning the gap. CDR3 nucleotides: TGTGCCAGCAGCTTACCACCGCCTCGTCTCCGGGGCGCTGAAGCTTTCTTT. Residues: CASSLPPPRLRGAEAFF. Combining the CDR3 with reference TRBV7-3 and TRBJ1-1 gives the whole variable domain GAGVSQTPSNKVTEKGKYVELRCDPISGHTALYWYRQSLGQGPEFLIYFQGTGAADDSGLPNDRFFAVRPEGSVSTLKIQRTERGDSAVYLCASSLPPPRLRGAEAFFGQGTRLTVV.

This clonotype appeared a few times. The V gene is TRBV5-1, the J gene TRBJ2-7; 8 bases match TRBD2. This CDR3 is 14 amino acids long. V was pared by 4 bases and J by 3 bases, with 6 bases of the junction left unmatched. Germline CDR1 reads SGHRS; CDR2 reads YFSETQ. The CDR3 sequence: CASSTSSGLYEQYF. CDR3 DNA sequence: TGCGCCAGCAGCACGTCTAGCGGGCTCTACGAGCAGTACTTC.

There are a few counts of this clonotype. V and J are TRBV3-1 and TRBJ1-2; D is uncertain. This CDR3 is 13 amino acids long. Germline CDR1 is LGHDT and CDR2 is YNNKEL (reference sequence). V lost 3 bases and J lost 1, with 6 bases in between. As DNA, the CDR3 is TGTGCCAGCAGCCACGGGAGTAACTATGGCTACACCTTC. Its protein product is CASSHGSNYGYTF.

This clonotype was seen more than once but under ten times. The chain links TRBV7-6 to TRBJ1-1; D is uncertain. Between the trimmed V and J ends, which lost 3 bases and 1 base, there was a span of 9 bases. The CDR3 loop spans 14 amino acids. The germline V gene encodes CDR1 SGHVS and CDR2 FNYEAQ. CDR3 residues: CASSLQVGNTEAFF. The CDR3 DNA sequence: TGTGCCAGCAGCTTGCAGGTTGGGAACACTGAAGCTTTCTTT.

The chain is built from TRBV18 and TRBJ1-1; the D gene is possibly TRBD1 (5 bases). This CDR3 region has 13 residues. Looked up from germline, CDR1 is KGHSH and CDR2 is LQKENI. V was shortened by 3 bases and J by 12 bases, with 17 bases between the two germline ends. CDR3 in amino acids: CASSPGRQSAPFF. As DNA, the CDR3 is TGTGCCAGCTCACCCGGGAGACAGAGTGCACCTTTCTTT.

There are a few counts of this clonotype. This chain uses TRBV6-5 with TRBJ2-7; D gene uncertain. The V gene lost 6 bases and the J gene lost 3 bases, with 12 bases spanning the gap. The CDR3 covers 13 residues. Germline V gene lookup returns CDR1 MNHEY and CDR2 SVGAGI. For the CDR3, the DNA is TGTGCCAGCAGCAACTACGGTCACTACGAGCAGTACTTC. This translates into CASSNYGHYEQYF.

The rearrangement joins TRBV4-1 to TRBJ2-3, with D tentatively TRBD1 (6 bases). The CDR3 extends over 16 amino acids. The V gene's germline CDR1 is MGHRA and CDR2 YSYEKL. With 1 base removed from V and 0 bases from J, the gap between germline ends came to 11 bases. For the CDR3, the DNA is TGCGCCAGCAGCCAAGCGACAGGCTCTAGCACAGATACGCAGTATTTT. Protein product: CASSQATGSSTDTQYF.

The gene calls are TRBV4-1 and TRBJ2-5; tentatively, D is TRBD1 (6 bases). The J call is uncertain, as TRBJ2-7 better fits the DNA end. The CDR3 is 12 residues long. CDR1 is MGHRA, CDR2 YSYEKL, per germline. The CDR3 loop reads CASSQSGDEQYF. The CDR3 DNA reads TGCGCCAGCAGCCAATCAGGGGACGAGCAGTACTTC.

The V call is TRBV20-1, the J call TRBJ2-1, with D perhaps TRBD2 (6 bases). The V end lost 0 bases, the J end lost 0 bases, and 9 bases lay between the germline ends. Germline V lookup: CDR1 DFQATT, CDR2 SNEGSKA (reference sequence). The CDR3 extends over 15 amino acids. CDR3 DNA sequence: TGCAGTGCTAGAGATTACGGGAGCTCCTACAATGAGCAGTTCTTC. This translates into CSARDYGSSYNEQFF.

This chain connects TRBV12-3 or TRBV12-4 to TRBJ1-2, with D maybe TRBD1 (5 bases). This CDR3 is 14 amino acids long. The V gene lost 4 bases and the J gene lost 5 bases, with 14 bases spanning the gap. The CDR3 nucleotides are TGTGCCAGCAGTTCCCACGGTTGGGGGTATGGCTACACCTTC. Protein product: CASSSHGWGYGYTF.

V gene TRBV4-2 combines with J gene TRBJ1-5, with 9 bases fitting TRBD1. There are 16 residues in the CDR3. J lost 6 bases, V lost 5 bases, and 11 bases had no gene match. Looked up from germline, CDR1 is LGHNA and CDR2 is YNFKEQ. CDR3 in amino acids: CASSFDGDRVRQPQHF. CDR3 nucleotide sequence: TGTGCCAGCAGCTTTGATGGGGACAGGGTACGTCAGCCCCAGCATTTT.

V usage is TRBV11-3 and J usage is TRBJ2-1; 14 nucleotides line up with TRBD2. J was trimmed by 10 bases and V by 5 bases; bases with no gene match: 10. CDR1 and CDR2 (germline): SGHNT, YENEEA. The CDR3 length is 16 residues. CDR3: CASSGGGLAGDHEQFF. The CDR3 nucleotides are TGTGCCAGCAGCGGAGGGGGACTAGCGGGAGATCACGAGCAGTTCTTC.